The 28 T cell receptor beta chains reported below all come from one sample, sequenced in a study. TCRdb re-analysed the 5' RACE reads in MiXCR, keeping a single row per CDR3 protein. The repertoire holds approximately 11,000 distinct CDR3 sequences, with 47% as singletons. Sequencing was carried out using tumor-infiltrating naive CD4+ T cells sorted from the breast tumor. Indicated subset: naive CD4+ T cells, CD4+CD45RA+CD25-. Receptors originate from a female donor with breast cancer.

This clonotype was observed a few times. V gene TRBV4-1 combines with J gene TRBJ2-1, with D perhaps TRBD1 (5 bases). This CDR3 region has 13 residues. Germline V gives CDR1 MGHRA, CDR2 YSYEKL. The V end lost 1 base, the J end lost 9 bases, and 10 bases lay between the germline ends. The CDR3 bases are TGCGCCAGCAGCCAAGGGCCAGACAGTGAGCAGTTCTTC. Its translation is CASSQGPDSEQFF.

Comments on this clonotype: The conserved phenylalanine or tryptophan is not found at the CDR3 terminus, so this likely reflects a read error. The chain uses TRBV29-1 and TRBJ2-2; TRBD1 aligns across 8 bases. This CDR3 comprises 14 residues. From germline, CDR1 is SQVTM and CDR2 ANQGSEA. The V and J ends lost 7 bases and 4 bases, in that order; junction bases with no gene match: 8. The CDR3 loop is CSATGTGLTGELFL. CDR3 DNA sequence: TGCAGCGCAACCGGGACAGGACTCACCGGGGAGCTGTTTCTT.

The rearrangement links TRBV30 to TRBJ2-2, with 8 bases identical to TRBD1. The germline gives CDR1 GTSNPN, CDR2 SVGIG (reference sequence). The CDR3 is 14 residues long. After removal of 5 bases from V and 3 bases from J, the junction contained 5 bases not matched to a gene. CDR3 bases: TGTGCCTGGGTCAGACAGGGGTACACCGGGGAGCTGTTTTTT. As protein: CAWVRQGYTGELFF. Filled out from reference TRBV30 and TRBJ2-2, the complete variable domain reads SQTIHQWPATLVQPVGSPLSLECTVEGTSNPNLYWYRQAAGRGLQLLFYSVGIGQISSEVPQNLSASRPQDRQFILSSKKLLLSDSGFYLCAWVRQGYTGELFFGEGSRLTVL.

This clonotype was observed a handful of times. The V gene is TRBV25-1, the J gene TRBJ2-7, with no clear D. Trimming left V 1 base short and J 4 bases short, with 5 bases between. This CDR3 comprises 12 residues. CDR1 and CDR2 from the germline V gene are MGHDK and SYGVNS. The CDR3 protein is CASSEFGYEQYF. The DNA of the CDR3 is TGTGCCAGCAGTGAATTTGGGTACGAGCAGTACTTC.

The rearrangement joins TRBV7-2 to TRBJ2-2; D not resolved. The germline gives CDR1 SGHTA, CDR2 FQGNSA. The CDR3 spans 14 residues. The V and J ends lost 9 bases and 0 bases respectively, with 11 bases between them. CDR3 sequence (DNA): TGTGCCAGAGAGGACGGCGCGAACACCGGGGAGCTGTTTTTT. The encoded protein is CAREDGANTGELFF.

In its sample, this clonotype was seen a few times. The chain is built from TRBV20-1 and TRBJ2-7; tentative D call: TRBD2 (5 bases). V was cut by 6 bases and J by 0 bases, with 6 bases left in between. The CDR3 totals 11 residues. Germline CDR1 and CDR2: DFQATT and SNEGSKA (reference sequence). The DNA for the CDR3 is TGCAGTGCACGGGACTCCTACGAGCAGTACTTC. It encodes CSARDSYEQYF.

The CDR3 is CASSLRGFGTEAFF. CDR3 in DNA: TGTGCCAGCAGCTTACGGGGCTTTGGCACTGAAGCTTTCTTT. The chain combines TRBV7-2 with TRBJ1-1, with D perhaps matching TRBD1 (5 bases). CDR3 length equals 14 residues. CDR1 SGHTA and CDR2 FQGNSA come from the germline V gene. With 2 bases removed from V and 4 bases from J, the gap between germline ends came to 11 bases.

The J gene is TRBJ2-3, the V gene TRBV10-3; D is uncertain. Per germline, CDR1 ENHRY and CDR2 SYGVKD. The CDR3 is 18 residues long. The germline V and J ends were trimmed by 0 bases and 0 bases, with 16 bases remaining between them. CDR3 residues: CAISESPLEASSTDTQYF. The CDR3 bases are TGTGCCATCAGTGAGTCCCCGTTAGAGGCGTCTAGCACAGATACGCAGTATTTT.

This sequence joins TRBV20-1 and TRBJ1-2, with TRBD1 matching 8 bases. This CDR3 has 17 residues. Germline V lookup: CDR1 DFQATT, CDR2 SNEGSKA (reference sequence). Germline trimming cut 6 bases from V and 0 bases from J; bases unmatched to any gene: 15. Here the CDR3 reads CSATHTRGQETNYGYTF. In DNA, the CDR3 is TGCAGTGCAACTCATACTCGGGGACAGGAAACTAACTATGGCTACACCTTC.

The chain links TRBV7-3 to TRBJ1-6; D not resolved. Germline V gene lookup returns CDR1 SGHTA and CDR2 FQGTGA. V lost 0 bases to trimming and J lost 6 bases, with 6 bases between them. This CDR3 spans 14 amino acids. CDR3 amino acids: CASSLTGSNSPLHF. The CDR3 coding sequence is TGTGCCAGCAGCTTAACGGGGTCTAATTCACCCCTCCACTTT.

The chain recombines TRBV7-6 with TRBJ2-3, with 14 bases matching TRBD2. CDR3 length: 16 amino acids. Germline CDR1 and CDR2: SGHVS and FNYEAQ. Trimming took 5 bases from V and 6 from J; bases not matched to a gene: 7. The CDR3 spells CASSVRLAGGVDTQYF. In nucleotides, the CDR3 is TGTGCCAGCAGCGTAAGACTAGCGGGAGGGGTGGATACGCAGTATTTT.

The chain has TRBV12-3 or TRBV12-4 and TRBJ2-5, with D possibly TRBD1 on 5 matching bases. The germline V and J ends were trimmed by 10 bases and 0 bases, with 12 bases remaining between them. This CDR3 is built from 13 residues. The CDR3 spells CATAQGNQETQYF. CDR3 in DNA: TGTGCCACCGCCCAGGGAAACCAAGAGACCCAGTACTTC.

The rearrangement uses TRBV12-3 or TRBV12-4 and TRBJ1-1; 9 bases are shared with TRBD1. The V and J ends lost 7 bases and 1 base, in that order; junction bases with no gene match: 7. The CDR3 totals 15 residues. In nucleotides, the CDR3 is TGTGCCAGCAAAAGCGGGACAGGGTCGAACACTGAAGCTTTCTTT. As protein: CASKSGTGSNTEAFF.

The chain joins TRBV29-1 to TRBJ1-1, with D possibly being TRBD1 (6 bases). Trimming removed 1 base from V and 1 base from J, with 19 bases in between. The CDR3 is made up of 17 amino acids. Germline loops: CDR1 SQVTM, CDR2 ANQGSEA. CDR3 nucleotide sequence: TGCAGCGTTGAAGGGCGGGGGCGCGGTTTGCCGAACACTGAAGCTTTCTTT. It is translated as CSVEGRGRGLPNTEAFF.

This clonotype was detected once. This chain connects TRBV29-1 to TRBJ2-1; 8 positions match TRBD2. The germline gives CDR1 SQVTM, CDR2 ANQGSEA. This CDR3 region has 14 residues. CDR3 loop: CSVSGGFNYNEQFF. The CDR3 region has the DNA TGCAGTGTTTCGGGAGGGTTTAACTACAATGAGCAGTTCTTC.

This chain connects TRBV12-3 or TRBV12-4 to TRBJ1-4; D uncertain. The CDR3 spans 14 residues. Trimming cost V 6 bases and J 0 bases, with 8 bases left between them. CDR3 region: CASSLVATNEKLFF. The CDR3 DNA reads as TGTGCCAGCAGCCTCGTTGCAACTAATGAAAAACTGTTTTTT.

The chain has TRBV28 and TRBJ1-2; a weak D match, TRBD1 (5 bases). Trimming removed 2 bases at V and 6 bases at J, with 16 bases between. Germline lookup yields CDR1 MDHEN and CDR2 SYDVKM. The CDR3 consists of 15 residues. For the CDR3, the DNA is TGTGCCAGCAGTTTAGGTGCTCGGCAGGGTGATGGCTACACCTTC. This codes for CASSLGARQGDGYTF.

The table lists this clonotype with a few counts. The chain joins TRBV7-9 to TRBJ2-1, with D hard to call. This CDR3 contains 15 residues. Trimming shortened V by 4 bases and J by 5 bases, and 15 bases separated the two germline ends. The germline gives CDR1 SEHNR, CDR2 FQNEAQ (reference sequence). The CDR3 DNA reads TGTGCCAGCAGCTCTCGGACGACCAAACACAATGAGCAGTTCTTC. Translated: CASSSRTTKHNEQFF.

By share of the sample, this clonotype is medium-sized. The rearrangement links TRBV29-1 to TRBJ2-2; D possibly corresponds to TRBD2 (5 bases). V dropped 5 bases and J dropped 3 bases, with 13 bases sitting between them. The CDR3 loop spans 14 amino acids. Germline CDR1 is SQVTM and CDR2 is ANQGSEA. The CDR3 protein is CSVTSREYTGELFF. In DNA, the CDR3 is TGCAGCGTTACGTCGAGGGAGTACACCGGGGAGCTGTTTTTT.

The chain employs TRBV27 and TRBJ2-1; 10 nucleotides align to TRBD2. The CDR3 is 18 amino acids. CDR1 MNHEY and CDR2 SMNVEV come from the germline V gene (reference sequence). Germline trimming cut 6 bases from V and 3 bases from J; bases unmatched to any gene: 14. The CDR3 is CASSIRGTSGILYNEQFF. The CDR3 coding sequence is TGTGCCAGCAGCATTAGGGGTACTAGCGGGATCCTCTACAATGAGCAGTTCTTC.

V and J are TRBV5-1 and TRBJ1-1; D ambiguous. V was clipped by 0 bases and J by 3 bases, with 12 bases between them. The germline V gene encodes CDR1 SGHRS and CDR2 YFSETQ. CDR3 length equals 15 residues. CDR3 region: CASSLVRGRHTEAFF. Here the CDR3 DNA reads TGCGCCAGCAGCTTGGTCCGCGGGAGGCACACTGAAGCTTTCTTT.

DNA for the CDR3: TGTGCCAGCAGTGTAAGCGGCGTCTACGGAGAAAAACTGTTTTTT. This gives the protein CASSVSGVYGEKLFF. The chain is built from TRBV6-1 and TRBJ1-4; D call uncertain. Germline CDR1 and CDR2: MNHNS and SASEGT. The CDR3 has 15 residues. The V gene lost 4 bases and the J gene lost 8 bases, with 17 bases spanning the gap.

The rearrangement uses TRBV7-9 and TRBJ1-1; D perhaps matches TRBD1 (6 bases). Deletions cut 6 bases from V and 9 bases from J, with 14 bases between. The CDR3 length is 12 residues. Germline values: CDR1 SEHNR, CDR2 FQNEAQ (reference sequence). CDR3 sequence (DNA): TGTGCCAGCAGTCAGGGGCAGGCAAAAGCTTTCTTT. Its protein is CASSQGQAKAFF. Full variable domain (missing parts from reference TRBV7-9 and TRBJ1-1): DTGVSQNPRHKITKRGQNVTFRCDPISEHNRLYWYRQTLGQGPEFLTYFQNEAQLEKSRLLSDRFSAERPKGSFSTLEIQRTEQGDSAMYLCASSQGQAKAFFGQGTRLTVV.

V usage is TRBV20-1 and J usage is TRBJ2-5, with TRBD1 matching over 7 bases. Germline CDR1 and CDR2: DFQATT and SNEGSKA (reference sequence). The CDR3 runs to 13 residues. Trimming cost V 3 bases and J 6 bases; bases outside gene matches: 7. The CDR3 loop reads CSASSDRAKTQYF. The DNA of the CDR3 is TGCAGTGCTAGTTCCGACAGGGCTAAGACCCAGTACTTC.

The V call is TRBV20-1, the J call TRBJ2-7; D may be TRBD1 (6 bases). The CDR3 totals 14 residues. V lost 0 bases and J lost 3, with 12 bases in between. Germline V gene sequence: CDR1 DFQATT, CDR2 SNEGSKA (reference sequence). CDR3 in amino acids: CSAREGTSSYEQYV. In DNA form, the CDR3 reads TGCAGTGCTAGAGAGGGGACATCAAGCTACGAGCAGTACGTC.

With regard to this clonotype: Germline and junction disagree at one end, which may indicate a read error. The J gene is TRBJ2-1, the V gene TRBV11-2, with 11 bases lining up with TRBD2. The CDR3 consists of 14 residues. Germline CDR1 SGHAT, CDR2 FQNNGV. As DNA, the CDR3 is TGTGCCAGCAACTTAGATGGGACTAGCGGTGAGCAGTTCTTC. It codes for CASNLDGTSGEQFF. Full variable domain (missing parts from reference TRBV11-2 and TRBJ2-1): EAGVAQSPRYKIIEKRQSVAFWCNPISGHATLYWYQQILGQGPKLLIQFQNNGVVDDSQLPKDRFSAERLKGVDSTLKIQPAKLEDSAVYLCASNLDGTSGEQFFGPGTRLTVL.

This clonotype was counted a single time. The chain joins TRBV7-7 to TRBJ2-1; tentative D call: TRBD2 (6 bases). The CDR3 spans 21 residues. Germline values: CDR1 SSHAT, CDR2 FNYEAQ (reference sequence). V was shortened by 6 bases and J by 8 bases, with 38 bases between the two germline ends. The CDR3 nucleotides are TGTGCCAGCAGTCCCGTTTCGGGAGCCGATCCCAAGATACAACTTTTTCATGAGCAGTTCTTC. Translating it yields CASSPVSGADPKIQLFHEQFF.

This clonotype was recorded only once. The V and J genes are TRBV4-2 and TRBJ2-7, with D unresolved. This CDR3 is built from 16 residues. Germline assignment: CDR1 LGHNA and CDR2 YNFKEQ. V was pared by 0 bases and J by 2 bases, with 14 bases between. CDR3 in DNA: TGTGCCAGCAGCCAAGATCGGTGGTCGGATACCTACGAGCAGTACTTC. This translates into CASSQDRWSDTYEQYF.